One and the same sample provided the 5 T cell receptor beta chains below, sequenced in a study of blood T cell repertoires in COVID-19. TCRdb's copy holds only in-frame clones and misses some; the assay was immunoSEQ multiplex PCR. Of 140,000 to 150,000 clones listed, roughly 87% are singletons. Sequencing input: PBMCs or T cells enriched from blood (not recorded which). The receptors stem from a woman aged 40 to 50 who had been exposed to COVID-19.

The chain has TRBV28 and TRBJ2-1; 11 nucleotides agree with TRBD2. CDR1 is MDHEN and CDR2 is SYDVKM in the germline V gene. This CDR3 region has 15 residues. The V and J ends lost 4 bases and 3 bases, in that order; junction bases with no gene match: 2. CDR3 amino acids: CASSSTSGSYNEQFF. Written as DNA, the CDR3 is TGTGCCAGCAGTTCAACTAGCGGGAGCTACAATGAGCAGTTCTTC.

This rearrangement joins TRBV2 to TRBJ1-6; D perhaps matches TRBD1 (6 bases). Trimming stripped 7 bases from V and 1 base from J, with 14 bases between. CDR1 is SNHLY, CDR2 FYNNEI, per germline. The CDR3 has 16 residues. CDR3 coding DNA: TGTGCCAGCAATGGGGGAGGGGGATCCTATAATTCACCCCTCCACTTT. This sequence encodes CASNGGGGSYNSPLHF.

The table lists this clone with a count of one. V gene TRBV5-1 combines with J gene TRBJ2-3; D ambiguous. V shed 4 bases and J shed 7 bases, with 7 bases lying between them. In germline, CDR1 is SGHRS, CDR2 YFSETQ. CDR3 length: 11 amino acids. CDR3 sequence: CASSQQNTQYF. The CDR3 nucleotides read TGCGCCAGCAGCCAACAAAATACGCAGTATTTT.

V gene TRBV6-2 or TRBV6-3 combines with J gene TRBJ2-7, with D tentatively TRBD1 (6 bases). This CDR3 is built from 15 residues. Per germline, CDR1 MNHEY and CDR2 SVGEGT. Trimming cost V 1 base and J 2 bases, with 12 bases left between them. CDR3 amino acids: CASSYWGLVTYEQYF. The CDR3 region has the DNA TGTGCCAGCAGTTACTGGGGGCTTGTCACCTACGAGCAGTACTTC.

A single count supports this clone. CDR3 sequence: CASSQRTTTYNSPLHF. The CDR3 DNA sequence: TGCGCCAGCAGCCAGAGAACCACTACTTATAATTCACCCCTCCACTTT. V and J are TRBV4-3 and TRBJ1-6; no clear D. The CDR3 is made up of 16 amino acids. V lost 3 bases and J lost 4, with 13 bases in between. CDR1 LGHNA and CDR2 YSLEER come from the germline V gene.